This TCR beta chain was sequenced for a study of T cell responses to AZD1222 COVID-19 vaccine (dated by TCRdb to the early 2020s). With respect to the entire study: Because spike-specific TCR depth and breadth did not differ between the two schedules, AZD1222 recipients who got a second dose at roughly 4 weeks were pooled with those who got a second dose at roughly 12 weeks. A total of 233 trial participants underwent TCR sequencing, of whom approximately 200 had received two doses of AZD1222 and 26 had received two doses of the MenACWY control vaccine. Trial participants were enrolled into age subgroups of 18-55, 56-69 and 70-plus years, which contained about 150, 28 and 57 TCR-sequenced participants, respectively. What the authors observed across the whole study: Most participants were white British and females outnumbered males, and the authors suggested that clonal diversity may have been underestimated. The vaccine-associated CD4 TCRs covered the entire spike protein, and the dominant responses fell in regions 160-218 and 743-854. Nearly half of unique spike-specific TCRs reportedly recognized epitopes outside regions mutated in the B.1.351 and B.1.1.7 variants. A significant rise in spike-specific TCR breadth and depth was observed after two AZD1222 doses relative to day 0 and relative to MenACWY recipients. The 56-69-year group was small, and its depth increase did not reach significance, likely because of low power. Conclusions about previously exposed vaccinees were limited because only six AZD1222 recipients were SARS-CoV-2 seropositive at baseline. Because no day 14 peak-response samples were available, the repertoires could be characterized only after the peak T cell response.

The CDR3 regions of human TCRbeta chains were analyzed by immunosequencing. In the original analysis: Repertoire TCRs were matched against a reference library of SARS-CoV-2-specific TCRs generated with the MIRA antigen-specificity platform. Breadth was defined as the fraction of unique TCRs that were SARS-CoV-2-associated. Depth was defined as the fraction of total T cells that were SARS-CoV-2-associated. Using the MIRA data, each spike-specific TCR was assigned both to the spike region to which the TCR was reactive and to a CD4 or CD8 class. Log10-transformed breadth and depth values were compared by one-way ANOVA with Sidak's multiple comparisons tests. TCRdb stores this immuneACCESS table with in-frame sequences only. Part of the clones is absent; in the studies checked, under half of the shortfall reflects unresolved V genes, and no reason is known for the rest. D and trimming come from the DNA, and the V and J calls and clone size come from that table. The sample profile shows around 130,000 clones; 85% to 90% of them were found once. Of the sample, around 12% is held by the ten largest clones.

The junction shows trimming of 0 bases on V and 13 bases on J, plus 15 bases between the germline ends. The cysteine opens and the phenylalanine closes a CDR3 of 13 amino acids. Only the CDR3 region is kept as DNA, spanning 39 bases read in frame from base 1. CDR1 is given as SGHVS and CDR2 as FNYEAQ, both from the germline V gene. This clone was seen once. Its antigen is still unknown. Base qualities were left out, and no much larger clone turns up one base away. In light of the paper, this sample's time point label describes: baseline before first vaccination. Vaccinee samples came from UK trials COV001 and COV002, including a single-blind randomized controlled phase 2/3 trial of AZD1222 (ChAdOx1 nCoV-19) in healthy adults. For TCRbeta chain sequencing, PBMC samples from trial participants were taken at day 0 and at day 28 after the second dose.

Here the sequenced sample was peripheral blood, taken on day 0 of AZD1222 vaccination. This receptor was taken from an adult in good health. The V and J genes are TRBV7-6 and TRBJ2-5; the D gene is perhaps TRBD1 or TRBD2, as each covers 5 bases. The CDR3 amino acid sequence is: CASSLAGTASPYF. Read as DNA, the sequence is TGTGCCAGCAGCTTAGCGGGGACCGCATCTCCGTACTTC.